This T cell receptor beta chain is from a study of blood T cell repertoires in COVID-19. Study-level background: T cells, B-cell-depleted T cells, or PBMCs provided the cDNA or gDNA that served as material.

As originally analysed: Using reference gene primer amplification, nucleated cell counts were estimated. Profiled with immunoSEQ multiplex PCR; TCRdb holds only in-frame clones, not every one. That table is the source of V, J and clone size, and D and trimming were worked out from the DNA. The data hold about 50,000 clones, with approximately 78% observed a single time. The study drew participants aged about 18 to 90 years from about two dozen US areas. Cohorts were assigned according to the clinical history that participants reported. V shed 1 base and J 8 bases; nucleotides not matched to a gene: 9. Germline loops: CDR1 MGHRA, CDR2 YSYEKL. This CDR3 region has 17 residues.

Input material: PBMCs or T cells enriched from blood (not recorded which). This receptor was obtained from a woman in her forties or fifties with acute COVID-19. The chain recombines TRBV4-1 with TRBJ2-1; 12 positions agree with TRBD2. This CDR3 is CASSQGLAGGRVDEQFF. CDR3 in DNA: TGCGCCAGCAGCCAAGGGCTAGCGGGGGGGAGGGTCGATGAGCAGTTCTTC.